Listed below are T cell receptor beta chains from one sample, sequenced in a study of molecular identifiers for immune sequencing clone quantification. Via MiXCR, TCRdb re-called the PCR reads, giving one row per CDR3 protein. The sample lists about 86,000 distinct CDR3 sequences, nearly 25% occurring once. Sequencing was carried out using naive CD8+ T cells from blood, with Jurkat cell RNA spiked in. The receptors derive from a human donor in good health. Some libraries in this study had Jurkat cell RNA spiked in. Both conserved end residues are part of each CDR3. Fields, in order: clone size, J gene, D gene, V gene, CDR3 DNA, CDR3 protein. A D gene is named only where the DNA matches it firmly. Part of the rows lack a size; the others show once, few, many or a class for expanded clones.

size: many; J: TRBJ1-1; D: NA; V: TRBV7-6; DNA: TGTGCCAGCAGCCTAATTATTACCTTGACGGAGATGAACACTGAAGCTTTCTTT; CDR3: CASSLIITLTEMNTEAFF
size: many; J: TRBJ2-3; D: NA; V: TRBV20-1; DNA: TGCAGTGCCACCGACGAAACCACAGATACGCAGTATTTT; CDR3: CSATDETTDTQYF
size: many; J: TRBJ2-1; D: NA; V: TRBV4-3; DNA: TGCGCCAGCGGGGTTAGTCTTGGGCTCGGTGAGCAGTTCTTC; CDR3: CASGVSLGLGEQFF
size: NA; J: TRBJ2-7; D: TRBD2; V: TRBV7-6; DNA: TGTGCCAGCAGCTTAGGCCTAGCGGGGGGAGGGGTCCGTGACGAGCAGTACTTC; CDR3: CASSLGLAGGGVRDEQYF
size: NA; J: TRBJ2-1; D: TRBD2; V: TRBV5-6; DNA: TGTGCCAGCAGCTGGGGTACTAGCGTGAATGAGCAGTTCTTC; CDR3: CASSWGTSVNEQFF
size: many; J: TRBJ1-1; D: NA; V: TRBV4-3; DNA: TGCGCCAGCAGCCAAGATCCTTATGGCGGGCAAGAGGTTGAAGCTTTCTTT; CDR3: CASSQDPYGGQEVEAFF
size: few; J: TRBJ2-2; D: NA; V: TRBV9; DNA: TGTGCCAGCAGCGTTAGCGGAGACACCGGGGAGCTGTTTTTT; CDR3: CASSVSGDTGELFF
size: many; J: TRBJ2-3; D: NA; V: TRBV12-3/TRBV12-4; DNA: TGTGCCAGCAGTTTGGTCCTATGGGGGACAGATACGCAGTATTTT; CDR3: CASSLVLWGTDTQYF
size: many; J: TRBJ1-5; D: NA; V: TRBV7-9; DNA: TGTGCCAGCAGCTTAGTTGGTCAGCCCCAGCATTTT; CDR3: CASSLVGQPQHF
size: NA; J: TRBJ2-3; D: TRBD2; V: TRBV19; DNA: TGTGCCAGTAGTGCGCTAGCGGGGGGGCCTACAGATACGCAGTATTTT; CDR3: CASSALAGGPTDTQYF
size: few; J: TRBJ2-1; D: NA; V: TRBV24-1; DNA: TGTGCCACCAGTTCGGTCGGGAGCTCCTACAATGAGCAGTTCTTC; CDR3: CATSSVGSSYNEQFF
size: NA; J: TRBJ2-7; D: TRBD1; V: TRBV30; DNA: TGTGCCTGGAGTGTAATCACAGGGGGCTACGAGCAGTACTTC; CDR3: CAWSVITGGYEQYF
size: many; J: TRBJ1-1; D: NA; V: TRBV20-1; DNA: TGCAGTGCGAAGGACGGCGTATACACTGAAGCTTTCTTT; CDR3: CSAKDGVYTEAFF
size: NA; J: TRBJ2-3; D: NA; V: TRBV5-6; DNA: TGTGCCAGCAGCGAGTTCACAGATACGCAGTATTTT; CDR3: CASSEFTDTQYF
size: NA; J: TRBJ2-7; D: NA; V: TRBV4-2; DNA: TGTGCCAGCAGCCAAGACCCCAGGCGGTCCTACGAGCAGTACTTC; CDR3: CASSQDPRRSYEQYF
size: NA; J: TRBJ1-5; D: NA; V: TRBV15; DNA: TGTGCCACCAGCAGTCAGGGCCCCTATAGCAATCAGCCCCAGCATTTT; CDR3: CATSSQGPYSNQPQHF
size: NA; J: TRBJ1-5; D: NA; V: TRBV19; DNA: TGTGCCAGTAGTATCATCCGCCAGGGCGCTCAGCCCCAGCATTTT; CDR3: CASSIIRQGAQPQHF
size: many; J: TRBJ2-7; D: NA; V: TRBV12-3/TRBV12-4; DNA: TGTGCCAGCCACCCAGGGTATGGTCACGAGCAGTACTTC; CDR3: CASHPGYGHEQYF
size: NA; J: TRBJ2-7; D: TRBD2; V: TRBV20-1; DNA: TGCAGTGCTAGAAGACTAGCGGGGGGGCGGGGGTACGAGCAGTACTTC; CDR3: CSARRLAGGRGYEQYF
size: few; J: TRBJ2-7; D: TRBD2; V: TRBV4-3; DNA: TGCGCCAGCAGCCAAGATTCGCTTGGGACTAGCGGGAGCCGCGAGCAGTACTTC; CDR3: CASSQDSLGTSGSREQYF
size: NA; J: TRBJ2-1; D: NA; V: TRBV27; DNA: TGTGCCAGCAGCCAGGCGGGACTGCAGTTCTTC; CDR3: CASSQAGLQFF
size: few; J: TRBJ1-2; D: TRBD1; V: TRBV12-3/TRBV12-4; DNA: TGTGCCAGCAGTCCGACAGGGGCATATGGCTACACCTTC; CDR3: CASSPTGAYGYTF
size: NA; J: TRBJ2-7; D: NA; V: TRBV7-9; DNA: TGTGCCAGCAGCTCAGGGCAGGGGAAAGGCTACGAGCAGTACTTC; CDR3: CASSSGQGKGYEQYF
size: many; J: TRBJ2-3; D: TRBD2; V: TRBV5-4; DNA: TGTGCCAGCAGCTCTCTCCTAGCGGGACAATTCGATACGCAGTATTTT; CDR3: CASSSLLAGQFDTQYF
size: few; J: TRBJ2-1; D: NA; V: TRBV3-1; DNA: TGTGCCAGCAGCCAAGGGTCCAGCGGCTCTTTGCGTGAGCAGTTCTTC; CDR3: CASSQGSSGSLREQFF
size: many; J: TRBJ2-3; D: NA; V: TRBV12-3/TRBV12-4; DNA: TGTGCCAGCAGTTTAGTTCAGGGCACAGATACGCAGTATTTT; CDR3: CASSLVQGTDTQYF
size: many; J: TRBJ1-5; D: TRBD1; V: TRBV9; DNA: TGTGCCAGCAACCCAGCCCCAGAGGTGGGACAGGGGGCTGGGCAGCCCCAGCATTTT; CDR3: CASNPAPEVGQGAGQPQHF
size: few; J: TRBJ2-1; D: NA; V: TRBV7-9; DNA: TGTGCCAGCAGCCTGATAAACTATGAGCAGTTCTTC; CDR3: CASSLINYEQFF
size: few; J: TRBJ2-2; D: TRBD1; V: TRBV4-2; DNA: TGTGCCAGCAGTATCAGGGGGTCCGGGGAGCTGTTTTTT; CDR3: CASSIRGSGELFF
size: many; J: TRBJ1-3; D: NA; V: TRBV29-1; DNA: TGCAGCGTTCGCGTGTCCGGAAACACCATATATTTT; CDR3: CSVRVSGNTIYF
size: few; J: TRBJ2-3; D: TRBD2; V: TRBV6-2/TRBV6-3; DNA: TGTGCCAGCAGTTTTAGCGGGGGGGCGAGACTTAGCACAGATACGCAGTATTTT; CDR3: CASSFSGGARLSTDTQYF
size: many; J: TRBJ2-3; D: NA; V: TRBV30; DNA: TGTGCCTGGAGTTGGGGCCCTCTCACAGATACGCAGTATTTT; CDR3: CAWSWGPLTDTQYF
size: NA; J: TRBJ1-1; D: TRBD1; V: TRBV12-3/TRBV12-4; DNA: TGTGCCAGCAGCTTTATAACAGGGGATTTAGCTGAAGCTTTCTTT; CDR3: CASSFITGDLAEAFF
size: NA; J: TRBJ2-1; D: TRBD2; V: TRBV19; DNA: TGTGCCAGTAGTATAAGTAGTGGGGGACTAGCCTACAGTGAGCAGTTCTTC; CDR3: CASSISSGGLAYSEQFF
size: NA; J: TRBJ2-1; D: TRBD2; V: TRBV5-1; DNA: TGCGCCAGCAGCTTGGCTAGCGGGGGGGCTCTGGGCAATGAGCAGTTCTTC; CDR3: CASSLASGGALGNEQFF
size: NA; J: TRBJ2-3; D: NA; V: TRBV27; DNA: TGTGCCAGCAGTTACGGGGGGCCGGATACGCAGTATTTT; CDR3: CASSYGGPDTQYF
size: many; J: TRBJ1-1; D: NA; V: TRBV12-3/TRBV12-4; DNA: TGTGCCAGCAGTTCCCAGGGTAGGAACACTGAAGCTTTCTTT; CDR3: CASSSQGRNTEAFF